This TCR beta chain stems from a study of shared clonotypes between healthy human individuals. The germline V and J ends were trimmed by 5 bases and 3 bases, with 14 bases remaining between them. The CDR3 covers 14 residues. CDR1 SNHLY and CDR2 FYNNEI come from the germline V gene. This was a deep-level run. TCRdb's copy holds only in-frame clones and misses some; the assay was immunoSEQ multiplex PCR. The sample lists over a million clones, about four fifths seen once, with 0.55% to 0.7% in the top ten. A remark on this clone: The antigen is not known.

Study results and caveats: Despite large depth, sorted-subset datasets appeared incompletely sequenced. In contrast to clonotypes shared by all four donors, non-shared clonotypes had lower generation probabilities.

A CD45RA-negative memory subset and a CD45RA+ naive subset were separated from the CD4+ cells. The chain uses TRBV2 and TRBJ2-7; D might be TRBD1 (6 bases). The receptor was derived from a man aged 18 to 29 in good health. Some clones in this sample may be carry-over from other donors' samples. Sequencing was performed on memory CD4+ T cells from PBMCs. The subset here: CD45RA-negative fraction. CDR3 protein: CASSPGLRGYEQYF. CDR3 coding DNA: TGTGCCAGCAGTCCGGGCCTCAGGGGCTACGAGCAGTACTTC.